This entry lists 2 T cell receptor beta chains sequenced from one sample in a study of shared clonotypes between healthy human individuals. Repertoires were generated with immunoSEQ multiplex PCR, while TCRdb's copy carries only in-frame clones and drops some. This table holds over a million clones, approximately 80% found once. The source material was memory CD4+ T cells from PBMCs. The subset here: CD45RA-negative fraction. The receptors come from a man aged 18 to 30 in good health. Some clones in this sample may be carry-over from other donors' samples.

CDR3: CASSLMGNLNGYTF. CDR3 coding DNA: TGTGCCAGCAGCCTAATGGGGAATTTAAATGGCTACACCTTC. The chain couples TRBV7-9 to TRBJ1-2, with unresolved D. Germline lookup yields CDR1 SEHNR and CDR2 FQNEAQ (reference sequence). Deletions cut 5 bases from V and 6 bases from J, with 16 bases between. This CDR3 is built from 14 residues.

The rearrangement uses TRBV23-1 and TRBJ1-5; 8 bases fit TRBD1. TRBV23-1 is classed as an ORF, of uncertain function. This CDR3 has 13 amino acids. V was clipped by 6 bases and J by 7 bases; unmatched bases: 5. The CDR3 DNA reads as TGCGCCAGCAGGACAGGGGTAGGACAGCCCCAGCATTTT. Its translation: CASRTGVGQPQHF.